One TCR beta chain is described in this entry. Study processing details: Amplification with reference gene primers provided the estimates of nucleated cell counts. Measured with immunoSEQ multiplex PCR; TCRdb has only the in-frame clones, and not every one. That table is the source of V, J and clone size, and D and trimming were worked out from the DNA. Of 400,000 or so clones listed, roughly 90% were seen once; the top ten hold approximately 2%. Trimming stripped 3 bases from V and 7 bases from J, with 19 bases between. CDR1 and CDR2 from the germline V gene are LNHDA and SQIVND (reference sequence). CDR3 length: 16 amino acids. These data belong to a study of blood T cell repertoires in COVID-19. Study-wide context: The analysed material was cDNA or gDNA that came from T cells, B-cell-depleted T cells, or PBMCs.

Cohort allocation depended upon clinical history that participants reported. The sample comprised PBMCs or T cells enriched from blood (not recorded which). The sequence was obtained from a woman aged 40 to 50 with acute COVID-19. V is TRBV19 and J is TRBJ2-1; D perhaps matches TRBD2 (6 bases). This chain's CDR3 is CASSMTSTRGWNEQFF. CDR3 sequence (DNA): TGTGCCAGTAGTATGACTAGTACACGAGGTTGGAATGAGCAGTTCTTC.